The T cell receptor beta chain described here comes from a study of Graves' ophthalmopathy and Graves' hyperthyroidism. Researchers took RNA transcripts and amplified TCR beta CDR3 regions from them. An opening RT-PCR round employed HTBI primers and preceded a second-round multiplex PCR. TCRdb redid the calling of the multiplex PCR reads with MiXCR, one entry per CDR3 protein. The sample includes about 400,000 distinct CDR3 sequences, around 19% of them seen just once. Trimming took 1 base from V and 6 from J; bases not matched to a gene: 5. Germline-derived CDR1 and CDR2 are DFQATT and SNEGSKA (reference sequence). This CDR3 region has 13 residues. Points on this clonotype: Its matching antigen is unknown.

General study findings and limits: Most expanded clonotypes from thyroid (those above 0.001 frequency) were also found in blood.

Uncontrolled infections, pregnancy, lactation or other autoimmune diseases led to patient exclusion. PBMCs originated in approximately 9.2 ml of fresh peripheral blood. Source material: peripheral blood. The genes are TRBV20-1 and TRBJ2-7; TRBD1 agrees at 8 bases. This clonotype originated in a woman under 30 with Graves' ophthalmopathy. The CDR3 region is CSARGQGLGEQYF. The CDR3 DNA reads as TGCAGTGCTAGAGGACAGGGGTTAGGCGAGCAGTACTTC.